This T cell receptor (beta chain) was recovered during a study of blood T cell repertoires in COVID-19 (TCRdb year 2020). Regarding the study in general: Collaborator samples came from the United States, Italy and Spain and covered acute and convalescent phases of COVID-19. The samples were drawn from two sources: the first 160 participants of the ongoing ImmuneRACE study, and 950 to 1,500 subjects contributed by 6 global collaborators. The dataset comprised deeply sampled blood TCRbeta repertoires from subjects exposed to, actively infected with, or recovered from COVID-19. The repertoires were released in a freely available public database meant as a resource for research on the immune response to SARS-CoV-2. A de-identified subject ID, COVID-19 status, age in years and sex were almost always included in the sample metadata. Where available, HLA class I and class II types were taken from metadata supplied by the sample provider and were not determined by assay-based typing. The material from the prospective study consisted of cDNA or gDNA derived from T cells, B-cell-depleted T cells, or PBMCs. Findings and caveats that apply to the study as a whole: How much clinical and demographic metadata was included differed by source and by participant, and the metadata was provided uncurated.

One collaborating source in Seattle enrolled patients while the patients were actively infected and followed the patients over time throughout the course of disease. Whole blood was collected in K2EDTA tubes by collaborating institutions according to the institutions' own protocols. For TCRbeta analysis, collaborators shipped samples in one of three forms: frozen whole blood, isolated PBMCs, or DNA extracted from either of those sample types. TCRbeta CDR3 regions were amplified from genomic DNA by means of the immunoSEQ Assay, a bias-controlled multiplex PCR. In the source study's methods: The number of nucleated cells in each sample was estimated from the amplification of reference gene primers within the assay. Sequence reads were collapsed and filtered to measure the absolute abundance of every unique TCRbeta CDR3 rearrangement. For each sample, productive Simpson clonality was calculated as the square root of Simpson's diversity index across productive rearrangements. As stored in TCRdb, this immuneACCESS dataset retains in-frame rearrangements with V and J assigned. A fraction of the clones does not appear; measured against another copy, unresolved V genes explain less than half of the discrepancy, and the remainder lacks a known reason. The D gene and trimming were derived from the DNA, and the V and J assignments and clone size from that table. This sample comprises fewer than 450,000 clones, around nine tenths of them detected only once. Jointly, the top ten make up about 7.3% of the sample.

On this clone itself: Its antigen has not been determined. Within one base of it there is no much larger clone, and no base qualities were kept.

The sample comprised peripheral blood. The sequence was obtained from a woman in her sixties or seventies with COVID-19, enrolled during active disease.

The CDR3 in this case is CASTPDLEFYGYTF. At the DNA level, the sequence is TGTGCCAGCACCCCCGACCTAGAGTTCTATGGCTACACCTTC. The chain is made from TRBV6-6 and TRBJ1-2; the D segment cannot be called with confidence. Taken from cysteine to phenylalanine, the CDR3 has 14 residues. Kept here is only the CDR3 DNA, which spans 42 bases and is read in frame from base 1. Reading the germline V gene (reference sequence) gives CDR1 MNHNY and CDR2 SVGAGI. V is shortened by 7 bases, J by 4 bases, and the region joining them spans 16 bases.